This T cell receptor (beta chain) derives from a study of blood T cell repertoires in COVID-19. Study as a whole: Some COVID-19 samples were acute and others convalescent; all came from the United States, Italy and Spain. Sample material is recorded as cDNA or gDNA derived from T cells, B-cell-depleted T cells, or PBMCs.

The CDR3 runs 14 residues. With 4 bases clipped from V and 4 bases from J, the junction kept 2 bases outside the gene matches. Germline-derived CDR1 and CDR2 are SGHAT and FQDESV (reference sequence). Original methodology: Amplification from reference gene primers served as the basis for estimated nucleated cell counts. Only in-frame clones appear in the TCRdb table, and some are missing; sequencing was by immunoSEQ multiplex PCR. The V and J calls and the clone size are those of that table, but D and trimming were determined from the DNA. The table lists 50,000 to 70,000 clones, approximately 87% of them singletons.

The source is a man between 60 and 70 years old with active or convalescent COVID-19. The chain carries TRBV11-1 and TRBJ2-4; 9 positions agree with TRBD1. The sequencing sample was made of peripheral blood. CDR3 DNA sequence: TGTGCCAGCAGCTCCGGACAGGGGAAAAACATTCAGTACTTC. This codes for CASSSGQGKNIQYF.